This T cell receptor (beta chain) was obtained from a study of T cells after yellow fever vaccination. Study in general: Some fractions had low cell numbers, and these were prepared with SMART-Seq v4 Ultra Low Input. Notes on the study in general: Clones that expanded after primary vaccination mostly reappeared after the booster (over 95% CD4, approximately 85% CD8). Some clonotypes were seen in both the CD4 and the CD8 compartments. These made up a small share and likely arose from convergent recombination.

TCRdb passed the 5' RACE reads through MiXCR, listing each CDR3 protein once. The sample contains about 320,000 distinct CDR3 sequences, around 4.3% of which appear only once. Losses at the gene ends were 2 bases for V and 5 bases for J; bases not matched to a gene: 8. The CDR3 sequence is 17 residues long. Germline CDR1 reads WNHNN; CDR2 reads SYGVQD (reference sequence). This clonotype was recorded at least ten times. What it binds is not known. The clonotype was recovered from a young man who received the YFV17D yellow fever vaccine. Source: PBMCs, taken 15 days after the yellow fever booster vaccination. The chain is built from TRBV10-1 and TRBJ2-2, with 10 bases fitting TRBD2. The CDR3 DNA follows: TGCGCCAGCAGTGAGGCTAGCGGGGGCCTCAATACCGGGGAGCTGTTTTTT. Its protein is CASSEASGGLNTGELFF.